Included here is one T cell receptor beta chain sequence, with context. Its specificity is not known. Trimming removed 4 bases from V and 3 bases from J; junction bases left unmatched: 9. From germline, CDR1 is DFQATT and CDR2 SNEGSKA (reference sequence). CDR3 length: 15 amino acids. This specimen comes from a study of identical twins. TCRdb re-derived calls from the 5' RACE reads in MiXCR, one entry per CDR3 protein. The sample has just over 500,000 distinct CDR3 sequences; approximately 22% are singletons. Notes on the study in general: The study based its conclusions on cross-sectional statistical analysis and did not follow the same donors.

The same specimen was also included in a second study, on T cells expressing NK-cell markers.

Sequenced input: CD4+ T cells sorted from blood. The source is a woman under 30 in good health. The rearrangement uses TRBV20-1 and TRBJ1-5; the match to TRBD1 covers 7 bases. CDR3 in amino acids: CSAKDPRGANQPQHF. The DNA for the CDR3 is TGCAGTGCTAAAGATCCCAGGGGGGCCAATCAGCCCCAGCATTTT.